This TCR beta chain derives from a study of graft-versus-host responses after intestinal transplantation. Study in general: As for transplant type, recipients had multivisceral, liver-intestinal, or isolated intestinal grafts.

TCRdb's copy holds only in-frame clones and misses some; the assay was immunoSEQ multiplex PCR. Among around 25,000 clones listed, roughly 42% were seen once. Overall study results and limits: Graft-versus-host to host-versus-graft clonal ratios in allografts were high in patients with graft-donor T cell macrochimerism.

This clone was observed a single time. The V end was cut by 1 base, the J end by 2 bases, with 12 bases between. CDR1 LGHNA and CDR2 YNFKEQ come from the germline V gene. The CDR3 has 16 residues. The material was alloreactive CD4+ T cells from a mixed lymphocyte reaction culture, obtained before intestinal transplant. Described subset: CFSE-low proliferating T cells sorted from approximately 6-day pre-transplant mixed lymphocyte reaction (GvH or HvG direction). The TCR originated in a human patient who received an intestinal transplant. J is TRBJ1-5 and V is TRBV4-2, with D possibly being TRBD1 (5 bases). The CDR3 DNA follows: TGTGCCAGCAGCCAAGGGGGCGGGAATCGCAATCAGCCCCAGCATTTT. Translating gives CASSQGGGNRNQPQHF.